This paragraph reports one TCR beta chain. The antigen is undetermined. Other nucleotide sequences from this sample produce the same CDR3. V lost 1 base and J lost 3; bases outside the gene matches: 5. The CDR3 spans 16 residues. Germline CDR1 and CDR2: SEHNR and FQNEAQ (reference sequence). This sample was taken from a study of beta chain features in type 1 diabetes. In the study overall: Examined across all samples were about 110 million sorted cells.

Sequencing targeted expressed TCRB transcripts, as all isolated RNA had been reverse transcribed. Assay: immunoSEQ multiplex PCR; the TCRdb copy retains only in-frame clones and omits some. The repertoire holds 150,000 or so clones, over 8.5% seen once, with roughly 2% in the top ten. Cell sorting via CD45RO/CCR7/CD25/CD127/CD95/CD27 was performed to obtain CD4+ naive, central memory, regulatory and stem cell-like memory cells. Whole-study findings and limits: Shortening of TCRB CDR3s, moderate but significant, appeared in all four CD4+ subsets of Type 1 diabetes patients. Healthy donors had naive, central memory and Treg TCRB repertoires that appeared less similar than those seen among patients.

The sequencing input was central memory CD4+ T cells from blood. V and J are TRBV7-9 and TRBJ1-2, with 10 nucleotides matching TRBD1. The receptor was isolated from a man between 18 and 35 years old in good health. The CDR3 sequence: CASSLGQGAIDYGYTF. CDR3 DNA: TGTGCCAGCAGCTTAGGACAGGGGGCGATTGACTATGGCTACACCTTC.